The present TCR beta chain was sequenced within a study of blood T cells in healthy people across ages. Findings of the study overall: Researchers deemed the diversity estimates from one million T cells underestimates. Using unsorted PBMCs precluded a conclusive naive versus antigen-experienced comparison. The donors' CMV status was not determined, possibly confounding changes in expanded clonotypes.

It was with a sample-barcoded 5' primer and a J-beta primer mix that a second PCR of about 6 to 12 cycles was run. TCRdb fed the 5' RACE reads into MiXCR, producing one record per CDR3 protein. The sample holds 1.5 million to 2 million distinct CDR3 sequences, around 48% seen once. Remarks on this clonotype: Its antigen is unidentified.

Germline CDR1 is MNHEY and CDR2 is SMNVEV (reference sequence). The CDR3 contains 12 residues. Trimming left V 6 bases short and J 5 bases short, with 8 bases between. The sample comprised blood. This sequence was found in a woman aged 40 to 50 in good health. This chain connects TRBV27 to TRBJ1-5, with D possibly matching TRBD1 (6 bases). The CDR3 loop is CASRYRDQPQHF. CDR3 coding DNA: TGTGCCAGCAGATACAGGGATCAGCCCCAGCATTTT.